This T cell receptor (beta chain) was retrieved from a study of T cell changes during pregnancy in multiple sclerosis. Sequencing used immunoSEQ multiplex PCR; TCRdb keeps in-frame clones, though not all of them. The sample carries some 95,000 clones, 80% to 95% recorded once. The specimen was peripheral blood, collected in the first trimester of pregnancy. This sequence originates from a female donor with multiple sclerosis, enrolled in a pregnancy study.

The CDR3 spells CSAPLFRVPFGTDTQYF. The DNA for the CDR3 is TGCAGCGCGCCGTTATTTCGAGTTCCTTTTGGCACAGATACGCAGTATTTT. The rearrangement uses TRBV29-1 and TRBJ2-3; D remains unclear. Trimming removed 7 bases from V and 1 base from J, with 24 bases in between. The CDR3 spans 17 residues. The germline CDR1 and CDR2 sequences are SQVTM and ANQGSEA.